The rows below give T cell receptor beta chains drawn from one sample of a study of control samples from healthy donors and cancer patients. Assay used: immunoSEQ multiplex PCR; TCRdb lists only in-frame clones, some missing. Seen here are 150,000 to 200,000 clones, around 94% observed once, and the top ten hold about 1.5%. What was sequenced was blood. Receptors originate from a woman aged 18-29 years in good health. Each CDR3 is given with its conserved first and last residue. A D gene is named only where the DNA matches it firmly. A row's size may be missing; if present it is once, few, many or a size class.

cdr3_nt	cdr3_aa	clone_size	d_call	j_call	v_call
TGTGCCAGCAGCTTAGGACAAGCCACGCAGTATTTT	CASSLGQATQYF	-	-	TRBJ2-3	TRBV7-9
TGTGCTAGTGGTTTGGTACCGGAAACGAACACTGAAGCTTTCTTT	CASGLVPETNTEAFF	once	-	TRBJ1-1	TRBV12-5
TGTGCCGTTTCCTGGGGAGCTCAGCCCTACGAGCAGTACTTC	CAVSWGAQPYEQYF	-	-	TRBJ2-7	TRBV5-6
TGTGCCAGCAGCTTAGACAGGGATCAGCCCCAGCATTTT	CASSLDRDQPQHF	few	-	TRBJ1-5	TRBV7-2
TGCAGCGGTTCAGGGGCCTATGGCTACACCTTC	CSGSGAYGYTF	-	-	TRBJ1-2	TRBV29-1
TGCGCCAGCAGATGGACCGGGGACAATTCACCCCTCCACTTT	CASRWTGDNSPLHF	-	-	TRBJ1-6	TRBV5-1
TGTGCCAGCGGGAGAGGGACAGACAATCAGCCCCAGCATTTT	CASGRGTDNQPQHF	-	TRBD1	TRBJ1-5	TRBV9
TGTGCCAGTAGTATAGACATCGGACCCTACGAGCAGTACTTC	CASSIDIGPYEQYF	-	-	TRBJ2-7	TRBV19
TGTGCCAGCAGCCTAAGGGGGTCTTGGGGATCACCCCTCCACTTT	CASSLRGSWGSPLHF	-	-	TRBJ1-6	TRBV7-3
TGTGCCAGCAACGACCCCCTAGGGCAGGGCTATGGCTACACCTTC	CASNDPLGQGYGYTF	once	-	TRBJ1-2	TRBV6-6
TGTGCCAGCTCACCTGCGGGACAGGAGAATCAGCCCCAGCATTTT	CASSPAGQENQPQHF	-	TRBD1	TRBJ1-5	TRBV18
TGTGCCAGCAGCGGTGGAGGAAGAAACACCATATATTTT	CASSGGGRNTIYF	-	-	TRBJ1-3	TRBV9
TGCGCCAGCAGTGAGGGGGGAGGCTATGGCTACACCTTC	CASSEGGGYGYTF	-	-	TRBJ1-2	TRBV10-2
TGTGCCAGCAGCTCGGGCCCTAACAATGAGCAGTTCTTC	CASSSGPNNEQFF	-	-	TRBJ2-1	TRBV7-2
TGTGCCAGTAGTATACAGGGAGAGGCCTACGAGCAGTACTTC	CASSIQGEAYEQYF	-	-	TRBJ2-7	TRBV19
TGTGCCAGCAGTTTGCACGGAGAAGAGCCCCAGCATTTT	CASSLHGEEPQHF	-	-	TRBJ1-5	TRBV12-3/TRBV12-4
TGTGCCAGCAGTTTGATGGGGGGCGGCTATGGCTACACCTTC	CASSLMGGGYGYTF	-	-	TRBJ1-2	TRBV28
TGTGCCAGCAGCGTTGGTCCACCCTTTAACTATGGCTACACCTTC	CASSVGPPFNYGYTF	-	-	TRBJ1-2	TRBV7-2